The clone carrying this TCR beta chain was seen just once. These data originate in a study of blood T cell repertoires in COVID-19. Study as a whole: From T cells, B-cell-depleted T cells, or PBMCs came the material, which was cDNA or gDNA.

Authors' data handling: Amplification from reference gene primers served as the basis for estimated nucleated cell counts. This table comes from immunoSEQ multiplex PCR, and its TCRdb copy is limited to in-frame clones, with some not included. That table furnishes V, J and clone size, whereas the DNA furnished D and trimming. The sample consists of nearly 200,000 clones, more than 70% of them appearing once. V lost 1 base, J lost 5 bases, and 5 bases stayed unmatched. Germline CDR1 and CDR2: SGHVS and FNYEAQ. This CDR3 is built from 16 residues. Recovered status in Cohort 3 required two negative PCRs, clearance, or symptom resolution.

This chain links TRBV7-6 with TRBJ2-3; 11 nucleotides line up with TRBD2. Sequenced material: PBMCs or T cells enriched from blood (not recorded which). The source of this sequence is a woman between 18 and 29 years old who had recovered from COVID-19. The CDR3 loop is CASSLVVAGGQDTQYF. The CDR3 nucleotides are TGTGCCAGCAGCTTAGTCGTAGCGGGGGGGCAAGATACGCAGTATTTT.